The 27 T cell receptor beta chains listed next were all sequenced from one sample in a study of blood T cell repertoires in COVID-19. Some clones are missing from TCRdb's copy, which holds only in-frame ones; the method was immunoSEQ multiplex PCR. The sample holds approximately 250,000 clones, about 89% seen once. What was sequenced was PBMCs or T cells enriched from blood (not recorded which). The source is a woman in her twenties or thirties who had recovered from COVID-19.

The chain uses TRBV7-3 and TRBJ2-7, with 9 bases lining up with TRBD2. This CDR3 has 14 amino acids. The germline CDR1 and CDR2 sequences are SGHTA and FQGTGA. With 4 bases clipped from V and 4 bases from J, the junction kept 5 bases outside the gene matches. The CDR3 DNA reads TGTGCCAGCAGCTATGCGGGAGGGGCGTACGAGCAGTACTTC. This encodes CASSYAGGAYEQYF.

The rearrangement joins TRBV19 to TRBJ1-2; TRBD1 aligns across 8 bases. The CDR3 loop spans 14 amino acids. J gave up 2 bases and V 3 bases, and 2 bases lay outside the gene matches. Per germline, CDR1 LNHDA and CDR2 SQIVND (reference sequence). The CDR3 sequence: CASSMDRDNYGYTF. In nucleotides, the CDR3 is TGTGCCAGTAGTATGGACAGGGACAACTATGGCTACACCTTC.

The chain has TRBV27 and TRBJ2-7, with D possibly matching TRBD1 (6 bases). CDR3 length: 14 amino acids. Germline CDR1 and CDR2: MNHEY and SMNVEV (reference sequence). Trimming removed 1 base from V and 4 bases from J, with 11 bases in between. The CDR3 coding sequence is TGTGCCAGCAGTTTATTCAGGGGTGGATACGAGCAGTACTTC. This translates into CASSLFRGGYEQYF.

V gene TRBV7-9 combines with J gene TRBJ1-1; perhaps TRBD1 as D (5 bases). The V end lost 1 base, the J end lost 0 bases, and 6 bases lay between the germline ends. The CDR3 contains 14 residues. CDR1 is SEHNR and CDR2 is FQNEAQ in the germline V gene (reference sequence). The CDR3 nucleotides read TGTGCCAGCAGCTTAGGGGGCATGAACACTGAAGCTTTCTTT. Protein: CASSLGGMNTEAFF. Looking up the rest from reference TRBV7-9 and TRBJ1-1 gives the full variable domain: DTGVSQNPRHKITKRGQNVTFRCDPISEHNRLYWYRQTLGQGPEFLTYFQNEAQLEKSRLLSDRFSAERPKGSFSTLEIQRTEQGDSAMYLCASSLGGMNTEAFFGQGTRLTVV.

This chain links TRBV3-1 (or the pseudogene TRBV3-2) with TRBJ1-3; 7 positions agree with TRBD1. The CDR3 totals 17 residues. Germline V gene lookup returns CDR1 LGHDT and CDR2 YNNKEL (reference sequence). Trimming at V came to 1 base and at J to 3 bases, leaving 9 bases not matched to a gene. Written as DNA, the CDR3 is TGTGCCAGCAGCCAAGCCCCCCTGACAGGGATTGGAAACACCATATATTTT. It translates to CASSQAPLTGIGNTIYF.

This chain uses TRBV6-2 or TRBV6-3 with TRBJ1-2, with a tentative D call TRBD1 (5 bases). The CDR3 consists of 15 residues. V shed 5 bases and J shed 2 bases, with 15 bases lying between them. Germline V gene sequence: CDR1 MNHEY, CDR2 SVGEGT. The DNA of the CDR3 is TGTGCCAGCAGTACCGTCGGGGGGAACAACTATGGCTACACCTTC. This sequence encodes CASSTVGGNNYGYTF.

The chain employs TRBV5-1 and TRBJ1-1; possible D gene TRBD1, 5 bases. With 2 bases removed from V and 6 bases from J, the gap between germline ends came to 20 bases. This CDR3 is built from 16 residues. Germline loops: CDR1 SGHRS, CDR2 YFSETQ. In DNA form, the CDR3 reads TGCGCCAGCAGCTTTGATGGGCCCGGGGGTGGGGCTGAAGCTTTCTTT. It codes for CASSFDGPGGGAEAFF.

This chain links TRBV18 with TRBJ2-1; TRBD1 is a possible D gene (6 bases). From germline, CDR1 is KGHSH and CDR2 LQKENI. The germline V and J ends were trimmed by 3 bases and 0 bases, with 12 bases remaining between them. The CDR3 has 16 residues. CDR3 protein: CASSPGQQSSYNEQFF. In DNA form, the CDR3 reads TGTGCCAGCTCACCCGGACAGCAAAGCTCCTACAATGAGCAGTTCTTC.

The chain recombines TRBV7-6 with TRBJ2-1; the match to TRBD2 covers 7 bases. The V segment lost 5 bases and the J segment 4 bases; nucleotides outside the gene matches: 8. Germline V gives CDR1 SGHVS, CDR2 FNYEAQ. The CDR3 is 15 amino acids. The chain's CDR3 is CASSQERGGYNEQFF. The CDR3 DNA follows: TGTGCCAGCAGCCAGGAGCGGGGTGGTTACAATGAGCAGTTCTTC.

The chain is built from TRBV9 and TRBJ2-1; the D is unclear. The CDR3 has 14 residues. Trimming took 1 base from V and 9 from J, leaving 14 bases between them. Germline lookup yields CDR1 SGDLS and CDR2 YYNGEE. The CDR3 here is CASSVSSQVSEQFF. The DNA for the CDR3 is TGTGCCAGCAGCGTATCGAGCCAGGTTAGTGAGCAGTTCTTC.

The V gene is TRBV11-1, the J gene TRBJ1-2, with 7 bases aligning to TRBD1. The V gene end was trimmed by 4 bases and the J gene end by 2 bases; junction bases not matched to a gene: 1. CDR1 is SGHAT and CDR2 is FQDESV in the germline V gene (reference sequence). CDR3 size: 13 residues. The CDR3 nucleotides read TGTGCCAGCAGCTCGGACAGGAACTATGGCTACACCTTC. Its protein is CASSSDRNYGYTF.

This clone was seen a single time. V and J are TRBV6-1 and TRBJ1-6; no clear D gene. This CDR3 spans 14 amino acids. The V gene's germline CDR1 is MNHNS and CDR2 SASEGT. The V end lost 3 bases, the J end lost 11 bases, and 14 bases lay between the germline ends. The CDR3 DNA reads TGTGCCAGCAGTGATCGAGGCGAAGCAACACCCCTCCACTTT. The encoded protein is CASSDRGEATPLHF.

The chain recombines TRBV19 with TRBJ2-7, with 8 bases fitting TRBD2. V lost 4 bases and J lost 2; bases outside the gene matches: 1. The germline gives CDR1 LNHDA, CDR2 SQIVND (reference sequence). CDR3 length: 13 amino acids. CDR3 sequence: CASSTGRAYEQYF. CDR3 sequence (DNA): TGTGCCAGTAGTACCGGGAGGGCCTACGAGCAGTACTTC.

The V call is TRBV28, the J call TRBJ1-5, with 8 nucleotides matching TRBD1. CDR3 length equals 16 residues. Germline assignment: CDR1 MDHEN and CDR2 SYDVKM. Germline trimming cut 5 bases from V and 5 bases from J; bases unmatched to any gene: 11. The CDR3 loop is CASSPIGQGQYQPQHF. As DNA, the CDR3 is TGTGCCAGCAGTCCCATCGGACAGGGTCAGTATCAGCCCCAGCATTTT.

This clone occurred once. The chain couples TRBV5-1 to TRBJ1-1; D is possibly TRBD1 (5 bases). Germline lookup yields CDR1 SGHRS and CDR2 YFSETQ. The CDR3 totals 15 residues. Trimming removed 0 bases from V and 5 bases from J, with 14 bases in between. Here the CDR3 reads CASSLDPGLPTEAFF. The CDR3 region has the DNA TGCGCCAGCAGCTTGGACCCGGGACTCCCAACTGAAGCTTTCTTT.

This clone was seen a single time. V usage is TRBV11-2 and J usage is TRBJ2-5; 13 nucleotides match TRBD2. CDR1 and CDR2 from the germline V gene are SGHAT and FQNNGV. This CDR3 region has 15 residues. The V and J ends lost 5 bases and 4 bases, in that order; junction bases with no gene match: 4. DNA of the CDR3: TGTGCCAGCAGCAGTGGGACTAGCGGGACAGAGACCCAGTACTTC. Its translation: CASSSGTSGTETQYF.

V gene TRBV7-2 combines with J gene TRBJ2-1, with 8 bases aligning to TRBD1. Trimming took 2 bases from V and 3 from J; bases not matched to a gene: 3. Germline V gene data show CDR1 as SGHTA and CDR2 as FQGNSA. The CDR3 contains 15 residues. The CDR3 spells CASSLQGADYNEQFF. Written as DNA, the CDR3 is TGTGCCAGCAGCTTACAGGGGGCCGACTACAATGAGCAGTTCTTC.

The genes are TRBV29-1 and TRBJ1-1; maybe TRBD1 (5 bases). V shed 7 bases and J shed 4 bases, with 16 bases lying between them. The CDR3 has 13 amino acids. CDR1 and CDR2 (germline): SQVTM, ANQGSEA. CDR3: CSAWTAGGTEAFF. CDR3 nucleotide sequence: TGCAGCGCTTGGACGGCCGGGGGCACTGAAGCTTTCTTT.

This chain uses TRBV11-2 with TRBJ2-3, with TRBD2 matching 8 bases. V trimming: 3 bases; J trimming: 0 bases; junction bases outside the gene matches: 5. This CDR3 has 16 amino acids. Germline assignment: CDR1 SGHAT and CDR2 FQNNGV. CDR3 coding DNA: TGTGCCAGCAGCTTTGGACTAGCAGTTAGCACAGATACGCAGTATTTT. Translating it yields CASSFGLAVSTDTQYF.

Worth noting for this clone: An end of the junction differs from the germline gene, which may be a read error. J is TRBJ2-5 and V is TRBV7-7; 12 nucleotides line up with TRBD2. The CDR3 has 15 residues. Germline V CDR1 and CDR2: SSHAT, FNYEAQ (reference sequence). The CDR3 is CASSLAGGPRETQYF. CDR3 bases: TGTGCTAGCAGTCTAGCGGGAGGGCCCAGGGAGACCCAGTACTTC. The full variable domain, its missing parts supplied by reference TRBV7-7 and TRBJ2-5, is GAGVSQSPRYKVTKRGQDVTLRCDPISSHATLYWYQQALGQGPEFLTYFNYEAQPDKSGLPSDRFSAERPEGSISTLTIQRTEQRDSAMYRCASSLAGGPRETQYFGPGTRLLVL.

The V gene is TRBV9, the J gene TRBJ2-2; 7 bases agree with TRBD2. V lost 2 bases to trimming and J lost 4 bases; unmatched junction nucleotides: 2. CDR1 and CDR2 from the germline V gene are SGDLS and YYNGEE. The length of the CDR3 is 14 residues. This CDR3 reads CASSVGGITGELFF. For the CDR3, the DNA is TGTGCCAGCAGCGTCGGGGGGATCACCGGGGAGCTGTTTTTT.

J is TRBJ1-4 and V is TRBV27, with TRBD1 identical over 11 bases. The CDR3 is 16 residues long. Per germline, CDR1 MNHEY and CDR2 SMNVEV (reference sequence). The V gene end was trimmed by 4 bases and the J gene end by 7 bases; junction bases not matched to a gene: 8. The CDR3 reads CASSSRSGTGGEKLFF. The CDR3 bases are TGTGCCAGCAGTTCCCGTTCCGGGACAGGGGGTGAAAAACTGTTTTTT.

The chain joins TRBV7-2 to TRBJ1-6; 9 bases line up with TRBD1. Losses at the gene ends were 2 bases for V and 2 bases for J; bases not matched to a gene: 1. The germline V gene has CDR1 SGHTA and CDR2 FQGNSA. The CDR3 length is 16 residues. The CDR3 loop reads CASSLRQGAYNSPLHF. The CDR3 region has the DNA TGTGCCAGCAGCTTACGACAGGGGGCCTATAATTCACCCCTCCACTTT.

The DNA for the CDR3 is TGTGCCAGCAGCCGGGAGGGGCACCGAACCGGGGAGCTGTTTTTT. Amino acids: CASSREGHRTGELFF. The V call is TRBV4-2, the J call TRBJ2-2; 7 bases fit TRBD2. Per germline, CDR1 LGHNA and CDR2 YNFKEQ. The J segment lost 5 bases and the V segment lost 4 bases, leaving 7 bases of the junction unmatched. CDR3 size: 15 residues.

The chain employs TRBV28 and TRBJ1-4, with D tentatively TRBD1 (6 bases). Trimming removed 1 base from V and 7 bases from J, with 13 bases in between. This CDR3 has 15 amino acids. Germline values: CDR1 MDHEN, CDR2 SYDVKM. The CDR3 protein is CASSLSGQGSEKLFF. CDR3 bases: TGTGCCAGCAGTTTATCTGGGCAGGGGAGTGAAAAACTGTTTTTT.

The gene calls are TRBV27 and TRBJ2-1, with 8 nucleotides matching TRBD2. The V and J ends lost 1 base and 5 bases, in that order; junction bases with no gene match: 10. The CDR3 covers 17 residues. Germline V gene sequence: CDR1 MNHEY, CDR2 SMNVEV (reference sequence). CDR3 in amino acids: CASSLLPRGGVNNEQFF. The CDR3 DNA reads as TGTGCCAGCAGTTTATTGCCTCGGGGGGGGGTTAACAATGAGCAGTTCTTC.

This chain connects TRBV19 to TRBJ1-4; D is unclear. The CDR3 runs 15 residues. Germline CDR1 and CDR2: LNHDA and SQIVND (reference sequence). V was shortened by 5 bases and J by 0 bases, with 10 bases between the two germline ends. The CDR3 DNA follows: TGTGCCAGTAGTGATTGGCTCCCAACTAATGAAAAACTGTTTTTT. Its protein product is CASSDWLPTNEKLFF.